This T cell receptor (beta chain) was identified in a study of T cell repertoires in cytomegalovirus infection. Concerning this clonotype itself: Its matching antigen is unknown.

Findings and limits, study-wide: Across the ex vivo response, the dominant clonotypes were HLA-C-restricted CMV-specific TCR beta clonotypes.

TCRdb processed the reads anew with MiXCR; each CDR3 protein has one entry. The sample consists of fewer than 650,000 distinct CDR3 sequences, about 39% of them appearing once. This specimen was cultured PBMCs, taken from culture after CMV antigen stimulation. The origin of this receptor is a human donor in good health (CMV status not recorded). Some clones in this sample may be carry-over from other donors' samples.

DNA of the CDR3: TGTGCCAGCACTCTAGAGGGTGGGAAGGAGAACACCATATATTTT. It yields the protein CASTLEGGKENTIYF. J is TRBJ1-3 and V is TRBV2; D gene unclear. V dropped 7 bases and J dropped 7 bases, with 20 bases sitting between them. The CDR3 spans 15 residues. Germline V gene data show CDR1 as SNHLY and CDR2 as FYNNEI. The whole variable domain, remainder taken from reference TRBV2 and TRBJ1-3, is EPEVTQTPSHQVTQMGQEVILRCVPISNHLYFYWYRQILGQKVEFLVSFYNNEISEKSEIFDDQFSVERPDGSNFTLKIRSTKLEDSAMYFCASTLEGGKENTIYFGEGSWLTVV.